This entry describes one T cell receptor (beta chain). This clonotype was seen ten or more times. Its antigen is still unknown. Nothing much larger sits one base from this clone, and base qualities are not available. The CDR3 runs 13 amino acids, cysteine and phenylalanine included. Of all the DNA, just the CDR3 is kept, 39 bases in frame from base 1. After removal of 0 bases from V and 6 bases from J, the junction retains 0 bases not matched to a gene. CDR1 is given as SQVTM and CDR2 as ANQGSEA, both from the germline V gene. TCR beta CDR3 regions were amplified from RNA transcripts. The first round of RT-PCR for the TCR CDR3 was performed with the HTBI primer set and the Qiagen OneStep RT-PCR kit. Libraries were constructed in a second round of multiplex PCR, after which size selection and purification were carried out. The libraries were sequenced on an Illumina HiSeq2000 using paired-end 100 bp reads. Per the authors' processing: SOAPnuke was used to process the raw data, throwing out any read that contained adapters or uncalled bases, had a mean Phred below 15, or lacked an exact constant-primer or identifier match. COPE v1.2.5 was used to merge the high-quality paired reads, and each unique nucleotide sequence was defined as a clonotype. Clonotypes were aligned to IMGT TRBV, TRBD and TRBJ reference segments using MiTCR v1.1. The analysis was restricted to V-J combinations with a frequency above 0.0001, which together covered over 99% of the repertoires. The TCS score was defined as F50 (clonal expansion) divided by E x V (chaos), with BLOSUM62-based TCRdist calculated between CDR3 peptides within each V-J. Welch's t-statistics and random forest reduced roughly 500 V-J features to 13, which were used in a naive Bayes classifier (R e1071). TCRdb reprocessing: public reads trimmed at Q25 with fastp, clones called with MiXCR, in-frame beta chains kept. For every CDR3 protein sequence, its rows merge into one entry that carries the most common genes and DNA. The authors' filters were not applied to this entry. For this sample there are nearly 600,000 distinct CDR3 sequences; 11% to 15% appear just once. The ten largest clones capture about 5.8% of the sample.

The data belong to a study of T cells in Graves' hyperthyroidism and ophthalmopathy (dated by TCRdb to between 2019 and 2020). With regard to the full study: Peripheral blood was sampled at the time of initial diagnosis, prior to any treatment. A discovery cohort of fewer than 110 patients, approximately 44 with Graves' ophthalmopathy and approximately 60 with stable Graves' hyperthyroidism, was used to find distinguishing TCR V-J signatures. Whether ophthalmopathy could be predicted prospectively was tested in an independent validation cohort made up of approximately 19 hyperthyroidism patients plus 17 patients who later progressed to ophthalmopathy. For training and testing, the 110 or so patients in the discovery cohort were randomly divided in a 7:3 ratio. In about 6 Graves' hyperthyroidism patients, the study also compared T-cell repertoires from thyroid tissue with T-cell repertoires from blood. Following sampling, methimazole starting at 30 mg daily was given to hyperthyroidism patients, and high-dose intravenous methylprednisolone was given to ophthalmopathy patients. The paper reports TCR Vbeta CDR3 sequencing of some 140 peripheral blood samples: around 45 ophthalmopathy, roughly 80 hyperthyroidism and around 17 progressor patients.

What the authors observed across the whole study: A model built on a 13 V-J signature distinguished ophthalmopathy from stable hyperthyroidism, reaching roughly 88% sensitivity and about 81% specificity in cross-validation and 80%/75% in testing. Blood samples also contained most of the expanded thyroid clonotypes (frequency above 0.001), which suggests that blood repertoires may reflect thyroid immune responses. Sample size was not statistically predetermined, and blinding of investigators to group allocation was not performed. In validation, the model predicted progression to ophthalmopathy a median of about 6.5 months before onset, with 70% to 71% sensitivity and almost 75% specificity.

Hyperthyroidism patients were newly diagnosed, with disease duration under 2 months, and aged 18 to 65 years. Any patient with an uncontrolled infection, another autoimmune disease, pregnancy or lactation was excluded. Diagnoses relied on clinical symptoms, serum thyroxine and TRAb, thyroid ultrasound and orbital computed tomography. Blood from progressor patients was drawn when they were first diagnosed with hyperthyroidism, before any ophthalmopathy symptoms appeared. PBMCs were isolated from about 10 ml of fresh peripheral blood by Ficoll-Paque density gradient centrifugation. Progressor patients were defined as those initially diagnosed with Graves' hyperthyroidism in whom ophthalmopathy developed during follow-up. Total RNA was extracted with Trizol reagent, and quality was checked on an Agilent 2100 Bioanalyzer.

The sequencing input was blood. The chain couples TRBV29-1 to TRBJ1-5, and 9 bases in between align with TRBD1. The sequence came from a woman between 25 and 40 years old with Graves' hyperthyroidism that later progressed to Graves' ophthalmopathy. The CDR3 protein sequence reads: CSVEEGQGQPQHF. The bases are TGCAGCGTTGAAGAGGGACAGGGTCAGCCCCAGCATTTT. Outside the CDR3, residues come from the reference TRBV29-1 and TRBJ1-5 proteins, so the full variable domain is: SAVISQKPSRDICQRGTSLTIQCQVDSQVTMMFWYRQQPGQSLTLIATANQGSEATYESGFVIDKFPISRPNLTFSTLTVSNMSPEDSSIYLCSVEEGQGQPQHFGDGTRLSIL.